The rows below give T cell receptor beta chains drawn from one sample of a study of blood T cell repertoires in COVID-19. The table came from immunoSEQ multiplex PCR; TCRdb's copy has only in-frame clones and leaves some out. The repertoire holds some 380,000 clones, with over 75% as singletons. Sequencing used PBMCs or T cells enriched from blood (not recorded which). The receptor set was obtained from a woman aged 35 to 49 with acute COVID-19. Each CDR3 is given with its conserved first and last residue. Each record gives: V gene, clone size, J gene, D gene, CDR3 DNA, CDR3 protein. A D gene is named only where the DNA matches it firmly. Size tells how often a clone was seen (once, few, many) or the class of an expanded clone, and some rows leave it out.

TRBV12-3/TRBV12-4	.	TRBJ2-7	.	TGTGCCAGCAGTTTAGCTCTACGAGAGCAGTACTTC	CASSLALREQYF
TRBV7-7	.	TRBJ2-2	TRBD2	TGTGCCAGCAGCCGATTAGCGGGGGGGCCAGTAGAGAGAACCGGGGAGCTGTTTTTT	CASSRLAGGPVERTGELFF
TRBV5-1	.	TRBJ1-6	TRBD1	TGCGCCAGCAGCCCTAATTATCCCGGGACAGGGGATAATTCACCCCTCCACTTT	CASSPNYPGTGDNSPLHF
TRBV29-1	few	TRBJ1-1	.	TGCAGCGTTGCAACGGCCCGGGACACTGAAGCTTTCTTT	CSVATARDTEAFF
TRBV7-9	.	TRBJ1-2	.	TGTGCCAGCAGCTTTCAGGGCTACTATGGCTACACCTTC	CASSFQGYYGYTF
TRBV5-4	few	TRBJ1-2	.	TGTGCCAGCAGCTTACCCGGGAACTATGGCTACACCTTC	CASSLPGNYGYTF
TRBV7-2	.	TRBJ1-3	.	TGTGCCAGCAGCTTAGGCAGCTCTGGAAACACCATATATTTT	CASSLGSSGNTIYF
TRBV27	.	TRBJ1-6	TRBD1	TGTGCCAGCAGTTTTTACAGGGGAAATTCACCCCTCCACTTT	CASSFYRGNSPLHF
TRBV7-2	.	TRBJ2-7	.	TGTGCCAGCAGCCCGGACACGGACGAGCAGTACTTC	CASSPDTDEQYF
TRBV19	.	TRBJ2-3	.	TGTGCCAGTGGGGGCTGGCTAGCTCCAGATACGCAGTATTTT	CASGGWLAPDTQYF
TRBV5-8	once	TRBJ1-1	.	TGTGCCAGCAGGATGGGGGGGGAGGGAAAAGCTTTCTTT	CASRMGGEGKAFF
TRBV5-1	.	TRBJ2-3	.	TGCGCCAGCAGCCCGCGGGACGGGACAGATACGCAGTATTTT	CASSPRDGTDTQYF
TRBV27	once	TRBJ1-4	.	TGTGCCAGCAGCCTCCCCAGAACAACTAATGAAAAACTGTTTTTT	CASSLPRTTNEKLFF
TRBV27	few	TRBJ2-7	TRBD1	TGTGCCAGCAGCTCCGACAGGGCGGGCTTCTACGAGCAGTACTTC	CASSSDRAGFYEQYF
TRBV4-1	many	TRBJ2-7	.	TGCGCCAGCAGCCCCCGTCAGAGAGCGGCGAGCTACGAGCAGTACTTC	CASSPRQRAASYEQYF
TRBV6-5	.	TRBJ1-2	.	TGTGCCAGCAGCACCGGGACAAGCTATGGCTACACCTTC	CASSTGTSYGYTF
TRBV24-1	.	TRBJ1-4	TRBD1	TGTGCCACCAGTGGGACAGGGATTAATGAAAAACTGTTTTTT	CATSGTGINEKLFF
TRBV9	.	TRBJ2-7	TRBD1	TGTGCCAGCAGCTCAGGCGACAGGGTTTCTACGAACGAGCAGTACTTC	CASSSGDRVSTNEQYF
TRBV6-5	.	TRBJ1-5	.	TGTGCCAGCAAAAGCGGAGCAGGGGGCAATCAGCCCCAGCATTTT	CASKSGAGGNQPQHF
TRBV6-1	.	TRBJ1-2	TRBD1	TGTGCCAGCAGACAAACCGGACAGGGTGATGGCTACACCTTC	CASRQTGQGDGYTF
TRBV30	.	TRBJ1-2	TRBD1	TGTGCCTGGAGTGCGGACAGGGGGGGCTATGGCTACACCTTC	CAWSADRGGYGYTF
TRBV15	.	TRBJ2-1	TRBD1	TGTGCCACCAGCACTATGACGACAGGGACCGGCCAAAGGGAGCAGTTCTTC	CATSTMTTGTGQREQFF
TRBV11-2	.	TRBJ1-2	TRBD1	TGTGCCAGCAGCTTAGGTCGGACAGGGATCTATGGCTACACCTTC	CASSLGRTGIYGYTF
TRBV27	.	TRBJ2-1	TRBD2	TGTGCCAGCAGTTTTGTGGCTAGCGGGGGCAATGAGCAGTTCTTC	CASSFVASGGNEQFF
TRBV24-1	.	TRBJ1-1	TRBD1	TGTGCCACCCCTCACAGGGGGCGCCAGGCTTTCTTT	CATPHRGRQAFF